The clone carrying this TCR beta chain occurred many times. The antigen remains undetermined. Among the patients, aged 18 to 65, hyperthyroidism was newly diagnosed and had lasted under 2 months. Thyroid ultrasound and orbital computed tomography, with clinical symptoms and serum thyroxine and TRAb, informed diagnoses. These data originate in a study of T cells in Graves' hyperthyroidism and ophthalmopathy. General observations from the study: Expanded thyroid clonotypes (above 0.001) were mostly also found in blood.

The CDR3 is made up of 16 amino acids. CDR1 and CDR2 (germline): SGDLS, YYNGEE. Trimming took 4 bases from V and 0 from J; bases not matched to a gene: 8. The investigators amplified TCR beta CDR3 regions from RNA transcripts. First-round RT-PCR of the TCR CDR3 relied on the HTBI primer set. TCRdb processed the multiplex PCR reads anew with MiXCR; each CDR3 protein has one entry. The sample shows more than 500,000 distinct CDR3 sequences, around 15% of them seen only once. Specimen: blood. The chain recombines TRBV9 with TRBJ1-1; TRBD1 matches at 8 bases. The receptor was isolated from a middle-aged woman with Graves' hyperthyroidism. CDR3 protein: CASSSTWTGMNTEAFF. The DNA for the CDR3 is TGTGCCAGCAGCTCTACCTGGACAGGGATGAACACTGAAGCTTTCTTT.